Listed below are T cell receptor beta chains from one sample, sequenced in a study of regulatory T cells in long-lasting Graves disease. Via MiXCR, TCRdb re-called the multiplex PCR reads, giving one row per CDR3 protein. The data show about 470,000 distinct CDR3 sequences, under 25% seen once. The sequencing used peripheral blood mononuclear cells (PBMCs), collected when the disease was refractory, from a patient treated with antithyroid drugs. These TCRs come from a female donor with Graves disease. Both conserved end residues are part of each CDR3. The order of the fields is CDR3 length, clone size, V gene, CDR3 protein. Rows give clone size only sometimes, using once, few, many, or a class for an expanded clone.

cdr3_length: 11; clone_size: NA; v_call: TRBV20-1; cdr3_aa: CSARGPLGAFF
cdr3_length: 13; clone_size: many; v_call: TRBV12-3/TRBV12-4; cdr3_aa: CASSLTEAEKLFF
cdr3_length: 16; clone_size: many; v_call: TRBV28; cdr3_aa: CASSFAGAILNTEAFF
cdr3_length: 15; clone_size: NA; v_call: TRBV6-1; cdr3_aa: CASRYKPGQNTEAFF
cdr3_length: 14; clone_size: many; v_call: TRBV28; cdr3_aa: CASSSLEVNQPQHF
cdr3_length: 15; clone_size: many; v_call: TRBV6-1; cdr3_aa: CASTQGPTGAYEQYF
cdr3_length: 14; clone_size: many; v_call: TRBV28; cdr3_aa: CASSSLAVDHEQYF
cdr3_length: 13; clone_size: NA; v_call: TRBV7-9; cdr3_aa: CASSFRELNEQYF
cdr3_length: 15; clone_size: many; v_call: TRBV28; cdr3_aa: CASRPQGSYNSPLHF
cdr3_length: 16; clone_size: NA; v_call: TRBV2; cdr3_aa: CASSSPPGTVNQPQHF
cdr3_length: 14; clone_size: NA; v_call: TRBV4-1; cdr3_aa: CASTRALGNTEAFF
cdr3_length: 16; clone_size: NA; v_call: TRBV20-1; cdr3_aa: CSAVGQQRTINTEAFF
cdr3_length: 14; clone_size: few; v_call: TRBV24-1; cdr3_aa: CATSVSGDADEQYF
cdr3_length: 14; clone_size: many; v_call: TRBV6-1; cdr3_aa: CASTPASPPAEQYF
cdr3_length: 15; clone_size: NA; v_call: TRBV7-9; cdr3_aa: CASSLALGTSNEAFF
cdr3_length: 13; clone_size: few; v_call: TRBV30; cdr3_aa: CACDRGRGETQYF
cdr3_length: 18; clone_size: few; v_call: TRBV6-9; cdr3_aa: CASSYIGYREELNTEAFF
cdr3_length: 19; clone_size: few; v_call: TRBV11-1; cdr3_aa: CASSSPKNGPPTGLNGYTF
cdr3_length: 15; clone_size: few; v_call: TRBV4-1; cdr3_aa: CASSHITGTAHEQYF
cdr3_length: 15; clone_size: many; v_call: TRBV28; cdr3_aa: CASSPDGSSSYEQYF
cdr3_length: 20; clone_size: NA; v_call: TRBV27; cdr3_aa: CASSWGPGQGAKMDTGELFF
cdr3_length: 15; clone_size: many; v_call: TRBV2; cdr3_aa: CASSEEGQGNSPLHF
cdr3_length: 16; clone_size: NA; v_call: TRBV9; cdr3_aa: CASSVEGLTNTGELFF
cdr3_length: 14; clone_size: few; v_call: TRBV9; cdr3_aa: CASRQTSGTGELFF
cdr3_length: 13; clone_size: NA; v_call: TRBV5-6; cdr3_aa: CASSVQGAVGYTF
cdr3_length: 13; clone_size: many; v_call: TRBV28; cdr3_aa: CASSRTGPYEQYF
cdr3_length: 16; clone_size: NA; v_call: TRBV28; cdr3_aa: CASSRSGQGARETQYF
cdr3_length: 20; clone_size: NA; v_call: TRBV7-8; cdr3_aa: CASSLEAGYLLSANTGELFF
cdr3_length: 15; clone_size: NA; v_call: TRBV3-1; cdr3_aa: CASSQGVVVGEKLFF
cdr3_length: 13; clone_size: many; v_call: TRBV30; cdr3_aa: CASLARGNEKLFF
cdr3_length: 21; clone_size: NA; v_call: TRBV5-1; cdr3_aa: CASSLLSRGIAGGTPRETQYF
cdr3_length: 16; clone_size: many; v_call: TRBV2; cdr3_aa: CASSWGREYQNEKLFF
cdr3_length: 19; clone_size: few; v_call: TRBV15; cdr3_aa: CATSSLAVPGTGSTDTQYF